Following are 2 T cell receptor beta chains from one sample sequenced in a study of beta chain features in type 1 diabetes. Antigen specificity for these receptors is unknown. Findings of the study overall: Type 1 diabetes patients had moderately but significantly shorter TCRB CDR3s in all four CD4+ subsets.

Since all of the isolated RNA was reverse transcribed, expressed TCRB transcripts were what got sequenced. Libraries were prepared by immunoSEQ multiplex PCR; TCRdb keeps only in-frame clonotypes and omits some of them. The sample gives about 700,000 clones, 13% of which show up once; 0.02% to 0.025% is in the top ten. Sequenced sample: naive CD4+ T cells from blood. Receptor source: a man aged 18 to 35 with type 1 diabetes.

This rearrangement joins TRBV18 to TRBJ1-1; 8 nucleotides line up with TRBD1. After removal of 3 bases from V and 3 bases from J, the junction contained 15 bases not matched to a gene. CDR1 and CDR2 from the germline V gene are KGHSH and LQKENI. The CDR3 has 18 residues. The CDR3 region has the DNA TGTGCCAGCTCACCCATGATTCAGGGGGCGATGGAGGACACTGAAGCTTTCTTT. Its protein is CASSPMIQGAMEDTEAFF.

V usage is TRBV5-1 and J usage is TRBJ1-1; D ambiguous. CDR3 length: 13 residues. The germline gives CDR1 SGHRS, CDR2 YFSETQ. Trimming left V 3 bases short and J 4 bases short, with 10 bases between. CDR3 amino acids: CASSSSVLTEAFF. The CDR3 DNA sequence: TGCGCCAGCAGCTCCTCCGTACTCACTGAAGCTTTCTTT.